This T cell receptor (beta chain) derives from a study of T cell responses to AZD1222 COVID-19 vaccine. Method: immunoSEQ multiplex PCR; TCRdb's copy keeps in-frame clones and lacks some. The sample records 90,000 to 150,000 clones, approximately 84% being singletons. Germline trimming cut 5 bases from V and 4 bases from J; bases unmatched to any gene: 12. The CDR3 has 18 amino acids. In germline, CDR1 is SEHNR, CDR2 FQNEAQ (reference sequence). The chain joins TRBV7-9 to TRBJ2-5; 14 nucleotides line up with TRBD2. This TCR came from an adult in good health. The source material was peripheral blood, sampled on day 0 of AZD1222 vaccination. The CDR3 sequence is CASSPSRLAGGRRETQYF. The CDR3 coding sequence is TGTGCCAGCAGCCCCTCCCGACTAGCGGGGGGGAGACGAGAGACCCAGTACTTC.